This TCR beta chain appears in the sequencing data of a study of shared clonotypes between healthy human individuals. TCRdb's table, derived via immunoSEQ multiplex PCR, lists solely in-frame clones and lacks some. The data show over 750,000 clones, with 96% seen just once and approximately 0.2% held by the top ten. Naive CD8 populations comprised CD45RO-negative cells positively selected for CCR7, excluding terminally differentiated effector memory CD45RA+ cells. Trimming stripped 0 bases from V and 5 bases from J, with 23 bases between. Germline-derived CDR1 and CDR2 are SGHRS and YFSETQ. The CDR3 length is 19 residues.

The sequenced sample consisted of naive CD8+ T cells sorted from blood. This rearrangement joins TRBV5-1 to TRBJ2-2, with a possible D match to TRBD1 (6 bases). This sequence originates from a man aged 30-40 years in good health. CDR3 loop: CASSLELLADRSSTGELFF. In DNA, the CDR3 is TGCGCCAGCAGCTTGGAGCTTTTGGCGGACAGATCGTCAACCGGGGAGCTGTTTTTT.